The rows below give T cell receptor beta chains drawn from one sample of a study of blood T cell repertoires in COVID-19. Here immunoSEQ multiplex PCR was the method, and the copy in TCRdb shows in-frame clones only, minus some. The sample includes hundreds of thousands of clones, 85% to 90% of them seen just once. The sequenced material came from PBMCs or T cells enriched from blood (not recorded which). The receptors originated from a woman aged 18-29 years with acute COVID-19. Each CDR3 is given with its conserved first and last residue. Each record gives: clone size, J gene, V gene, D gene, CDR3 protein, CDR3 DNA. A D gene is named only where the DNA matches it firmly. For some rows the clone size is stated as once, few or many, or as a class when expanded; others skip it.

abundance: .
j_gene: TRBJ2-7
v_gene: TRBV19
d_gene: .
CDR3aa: CASSIVRDSYEQYF
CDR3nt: TGTGCCAGTAGTATAGTTCGGGACTCCTACGAGCAGTACTTC

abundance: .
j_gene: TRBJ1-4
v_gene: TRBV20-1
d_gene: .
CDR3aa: CSAPGEWRLFF
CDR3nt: TGCAGTGCTCCAGGGGAATGGAGACTGTTTTTT

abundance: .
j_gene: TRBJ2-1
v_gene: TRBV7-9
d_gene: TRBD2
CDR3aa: CASSRGTSGIDEQFF
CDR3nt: TGTGCCAGCAGCCGAGGAACTAGCGGGATAGATGAGCAGTTCTTC

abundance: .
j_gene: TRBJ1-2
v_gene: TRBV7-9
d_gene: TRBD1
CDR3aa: CASSPWDSAYGYTF
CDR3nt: TGTGCCAGCAGCCCTTGGGACAGCGCCTATGGCTACACCTTC

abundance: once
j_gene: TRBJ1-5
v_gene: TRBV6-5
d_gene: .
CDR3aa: CASSSSQGNQPQHF
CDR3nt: TGTGCCAGCAGTTCTAGCCAGGGGAATCAGCCCCAGCATTTT

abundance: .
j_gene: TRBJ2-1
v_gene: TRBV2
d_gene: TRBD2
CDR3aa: CASSRTSGNNEQFF
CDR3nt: TGTGCCAGCAGCAGGACTAGCGGGAACAATGAGCAGTTCTTC

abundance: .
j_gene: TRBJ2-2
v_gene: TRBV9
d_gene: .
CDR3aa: CASSPQAGDTGELFF
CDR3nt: TGTGCCAGCAGCCCCCAGGCAGGGGACACCGGGGAGCTGTTTTTT

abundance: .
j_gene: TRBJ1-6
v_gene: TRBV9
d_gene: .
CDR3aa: CASSVALDNSPLHF
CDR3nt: TGTGCCAGCAGCGTGGCCCTGGATAATTCACCCCTCCACTTT

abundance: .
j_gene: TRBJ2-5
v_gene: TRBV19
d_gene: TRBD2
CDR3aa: CASSPGGSGRNETQYF
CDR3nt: TGTGCCAGTAGTCCTGGGGGTAGCGGGAGGAATGAGACCCAGTACTTC

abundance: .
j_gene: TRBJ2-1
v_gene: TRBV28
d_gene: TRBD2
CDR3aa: CASSLWTSFYNEQFF
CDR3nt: TGTGCCAGCAGTCTTTGGACTAGCTTCTACAATGAGCAGTTCTTC

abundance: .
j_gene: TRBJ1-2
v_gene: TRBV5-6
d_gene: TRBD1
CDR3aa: CASSRDRVTGYTF
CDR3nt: TGTGCCAGCAGCCGGGACAGGGTGACTGGCTACACCTTC

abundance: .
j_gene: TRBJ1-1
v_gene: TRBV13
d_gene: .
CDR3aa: CASSLKGGANTEAFF
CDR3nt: TGTGCCAGCAGCTTGAAAGGCGGTGCGAACACTGAAGCTTTCTTT

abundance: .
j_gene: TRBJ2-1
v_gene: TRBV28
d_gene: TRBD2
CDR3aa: CASSLLAETYNEQFF
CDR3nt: TGTGCCAGCAGTTTACTAGCGGAGACCTACAATGAGCAGTTCTTC

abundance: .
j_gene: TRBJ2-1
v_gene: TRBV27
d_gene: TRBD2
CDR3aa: CASSPYSGRLFF
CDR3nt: TGTGCCAGCAGTCCCTATAGCGGGAGACTGTTCTTC

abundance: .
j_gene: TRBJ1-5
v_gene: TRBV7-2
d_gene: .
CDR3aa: CASSSHPGSNQPQHF
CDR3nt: TGTGCCAGCAGCTCGCACCCGGGATCTAATCAGCCCCAGCATTTT

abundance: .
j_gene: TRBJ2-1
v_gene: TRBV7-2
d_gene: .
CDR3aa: CASSNQVGSRESGEQFF
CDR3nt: TGTGCCAGCAGCAACCAGGTAGGCTCCCGGGAATCGGGTGAGCAGTTCTTC

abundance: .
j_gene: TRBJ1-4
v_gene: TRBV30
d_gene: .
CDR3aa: CAWSPREKLFF
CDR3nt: TGTGCCTGGAGTCCCAGAGAAAAACTGTTTTTT

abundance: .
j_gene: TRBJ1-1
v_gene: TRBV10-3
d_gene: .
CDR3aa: CAISESQGKKGNTEAFF
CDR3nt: TGTGCCATCAGTGAGTCCCAGGGGAAGAAGGGAAACACTGAAGCTTTCTTT

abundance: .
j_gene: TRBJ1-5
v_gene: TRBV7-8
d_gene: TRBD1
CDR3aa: CASSFSDRGRGQPQHF
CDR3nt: TGTGCCAGCAGCTTCTCCGACAGGGGGCGCGGACAGCCCCAGCATTTT

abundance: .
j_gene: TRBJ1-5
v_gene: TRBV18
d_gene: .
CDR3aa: CASSPPTVRSGQPQHF
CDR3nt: TGTGCCAGCTCGCCCCCGACGGTCCGATCGGGTCAGCCCCAGCATTTT

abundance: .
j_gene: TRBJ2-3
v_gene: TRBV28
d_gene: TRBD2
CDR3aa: CASNTGGGRSPAEYF
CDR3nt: TGTGCCAGCAATACTGGGGGGGGTCGCTCTCCGGCAGAGTATTTT

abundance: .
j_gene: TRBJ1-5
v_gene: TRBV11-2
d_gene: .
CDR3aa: CASSQNSNQPQHF
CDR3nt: TGTGCCAGCAGCCAAAATAGCAATCAGCCCCAGCATTTT

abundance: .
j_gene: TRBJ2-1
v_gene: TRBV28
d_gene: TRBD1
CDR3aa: CASSQDRMAYNEQFF
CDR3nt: TGTGCCAGCAGTCAGGACAGGATGGCCTACAATGAGCAGTTCTTC

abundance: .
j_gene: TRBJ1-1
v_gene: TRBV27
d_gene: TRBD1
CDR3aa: CASSFRDSPRAAFF
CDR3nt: TGTGCCAGCAGTTTCCGGGACAGTCCGAGGGCAGCTTTCTTT

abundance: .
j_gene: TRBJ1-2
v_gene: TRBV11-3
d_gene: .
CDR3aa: CASSLLTGDGYTF
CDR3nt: TGTGCCAGCAGCTTACTCACGGGGGATGGCTACACCTTC

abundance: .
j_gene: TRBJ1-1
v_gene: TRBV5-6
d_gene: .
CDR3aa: CASSLGAGPTEAFF
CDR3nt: TGTGCCAGCAGCTTGGGTGCAGGGCCCACTGAAGCTTTCTTT

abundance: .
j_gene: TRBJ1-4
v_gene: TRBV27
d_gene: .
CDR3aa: CASSPRTANEKLFF
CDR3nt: TGTGCCAGCAGTCCCAGGACAGCAAATGAAAAACTGTTTTTT

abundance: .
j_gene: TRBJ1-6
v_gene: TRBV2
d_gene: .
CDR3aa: CASSEGQDNSPLHF
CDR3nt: TGTGCCAGCAGTGAGGGACAAGATAATTCACCCCTCCACTTT

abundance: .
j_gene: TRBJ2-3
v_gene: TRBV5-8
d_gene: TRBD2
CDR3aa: CASSPGSGIGGTDTQYF
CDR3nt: TGTGCCAGCAGCCCCGGGAGCGGGATCGGGGGCACAGATACGCAGTATTTT

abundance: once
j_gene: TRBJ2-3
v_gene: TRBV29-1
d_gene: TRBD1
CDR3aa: CSVYRTGSVADTQYF
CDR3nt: TGCAGCGTCTACCGGACAGGGTCGGTCGCAGATACGCAGTATTTT

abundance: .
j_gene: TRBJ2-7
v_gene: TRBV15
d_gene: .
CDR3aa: CATSRDLLTEEQYF
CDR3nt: TGTGCCACCAGCAGAGATCTCCTGACGGAGGAGCAGTACTTC

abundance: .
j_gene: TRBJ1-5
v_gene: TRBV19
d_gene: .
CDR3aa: CASRPRTARPQTYSNQPQHF
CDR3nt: TGTGCCAGTAGGCCAAGGACAGCCAGGCCTCAAACTTATAGCAATCAGCCCCAGCATTTT

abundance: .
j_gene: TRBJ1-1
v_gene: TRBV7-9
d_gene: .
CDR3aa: CASSELGNTEAFF
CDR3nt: TGTGCCAGCAGCGAACTCGGGAACACTGAAGCTTTCTTT

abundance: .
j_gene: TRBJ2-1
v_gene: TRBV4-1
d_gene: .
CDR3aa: CASSPLGSGLVRRDYNEQFF
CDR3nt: TGCGCCAGCAGCCCCTTAGGGTCGGGGCTGGTACGGAGGGACTACAATGAGCAGTTCTTC

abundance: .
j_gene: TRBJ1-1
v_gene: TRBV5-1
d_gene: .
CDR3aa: CASSRGDDYTEAFF
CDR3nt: TGCGCCAGCAGCCGCGGGGATGATTACACTGAAGCTTTCTTT

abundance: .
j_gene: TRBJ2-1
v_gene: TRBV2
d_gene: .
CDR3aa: CASTLGLTYYNEQFF
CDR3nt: TGTGCCAGCACATTAGGACTAACTTACTACAATGAGCAGTTCTTC

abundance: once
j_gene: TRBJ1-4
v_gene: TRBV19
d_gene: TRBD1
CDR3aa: CASSTGVGNEKLFF
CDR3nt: TGTGCCAGTAGCACAGGGGTCGGTAATGAAAAACTGTTTTTT

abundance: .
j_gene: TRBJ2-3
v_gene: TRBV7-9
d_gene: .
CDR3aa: CASSLEEGTQYF
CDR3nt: TGTGCCAGCAGCTTAGAGGAGGGTACGCAGTATTTT

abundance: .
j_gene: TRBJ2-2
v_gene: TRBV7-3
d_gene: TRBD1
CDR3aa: CASSQQGANTGELFF
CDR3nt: TGTGCCAGCAGTCAACAGGGGGCGAACACCGGGGAGCTGTTTTTT

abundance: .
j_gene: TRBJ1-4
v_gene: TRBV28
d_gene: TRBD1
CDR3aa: CASHQGDNEKLFF
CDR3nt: TGTGCCAGCCATCAGGGGGACAATGAAAAACTGTTTTTT

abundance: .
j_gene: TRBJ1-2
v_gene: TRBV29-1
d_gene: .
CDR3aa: CSVDVQGRGLRYGYTF
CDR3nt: TGCAGCGTTGACGTGCAGGGGAGGGGCCTTAGGTATGGCTACACCTTC

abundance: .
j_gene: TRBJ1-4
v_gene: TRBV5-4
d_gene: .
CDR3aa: CASSLPGNEKLFF
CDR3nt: TGTGCCAGCAGCTTGCCCGGGAATGAAAAACTGTTTTTT

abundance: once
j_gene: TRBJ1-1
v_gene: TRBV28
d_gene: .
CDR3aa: CASSPAGFLGTEAFF
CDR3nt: TGTGCCAGCAGTCCCGCCGGGTTTTTGGGCACTGAAGCTTTCTTT

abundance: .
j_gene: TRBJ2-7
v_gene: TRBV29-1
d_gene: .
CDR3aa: CSVVGVDYEQYF
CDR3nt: TGCAGCGTTGTAGGGGTGGACTACGAGCAGTACTTC

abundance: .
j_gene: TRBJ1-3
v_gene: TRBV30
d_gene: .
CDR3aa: CAWSVIGGSGNTIYF
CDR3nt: TGTGCCTGGAGTGTAATTGGAGGGAGTGGAAACACCATATATTTT

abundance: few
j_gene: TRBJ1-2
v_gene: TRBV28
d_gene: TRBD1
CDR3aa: CASSPYGQGRANYGYTF
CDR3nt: TGTGCCAGCAGTCCATACGGACAGGGCCGAGCTAACTATGGCTACACCTTC

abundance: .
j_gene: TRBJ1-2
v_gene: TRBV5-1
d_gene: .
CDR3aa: CASSLGQGLGYTF
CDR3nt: TGCGCCAGCAGCTTGGGTCAGGGTTTAGGCTACACCTTC

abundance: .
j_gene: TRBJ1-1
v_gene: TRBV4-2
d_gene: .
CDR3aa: CASSQGTGGNTEAFF
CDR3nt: TGTGCCAGCAGCCAAGGGACGGGAGGGAACACTGAAGCTTTCTTT